Following are 32 T cell receptor beta chains from one sample sequenced in a study of cytomegalovirus exposure and HLA in healthy donors. The PCR made use of 60 Vbeta and 13 Jbeta primers. Produced via immunoSEQ multiplex PCR; TCRdb's table is partial and in-frame only. Found here are 200,000 or so clones, around 87% of them singletons; the top ten hold 1% to 1.5%. The sample consisted of PBMCs. These receptors were taken from a man younger than 45 in good health and CMV-seronegative.

The chain has TRBV29-1 and TRBJ2-3; 9 bases fit TRBD1. This CDR3 comprises 15 residues. Unmatched junction bases numbered 8, after V lost 6 bases and J lost 1 base. CDR1 is SQVTM and CDR2 is ANQGSEA in the germline V gene. This chain's CDR3 is CSVRTGGSGTDTQYF. The DNA of the CDR3 is TGCAGCGTCCGCACAGGGGGCAGCGGCACAGATACGCAGTATTTT.

This chain links TRBV27 with TRBJ2-7; 7 bases align to TRBD1. Germline-derived CDR1 and CDR2 are MNHEY and SMNVEV (reference sequence). The V and J ends lost 3 bases and 4 bases, in that order; junction bases with no gene match: 9. The CDR3 runs 15 residues. In DNA, the CDR3 is TGTGCCAGCAGTTTGTTCGGGACAGAAGTGTACGAGCAGTACTTC. It is translated as CASSLFGTEVYEQYF.

The rearrangement uses TRBV6-6 and TRBJ1-4, with 11 nucleotides matching TRBD1. Germline V gene lookup returns CDR1 MNHNY and CDR2 SVGAGI (reference sequence). After removal of 0 bases from V and 7 bases from J, the junction contained 1 base not matched to a gene. This CDR3 is 15 amino acids long. The CDR3 DNA reads TGTGCCAGCAGTTACTCGGGACAGGGGGTTGAAAAACTGTTTTTT. Protein product: CASSYSGQGVEKLFF.

The genes are TRBV18 and TRBJ1-1; 7 bases line up with TRBD1. The V gene's germline CDR1 is KGHSH and CDR2 LQKENI. The junction had 9 bases not matched to a gene; V was cut back by 1 base and J by 7 bases. The CDR3 runs to 15 residues. The CDR3, as DNA: TGTGCCAGCTCACCACTGGACAGGCCGGGGAATGAAGCTTTCTTT. This gives the protein CASSPLDRPGNEAFF.

V usage is TRBV28 and J usage is TRBJ2-2; a weak D match, TRBD1 (5 bases). Germline lookup yields CDR1 MDHEN and CDR2 SYDVKM. The CDR3 sequence is 14 residues long. Trimming stripped 6 bases from V and 4 bases from J, with 12 bases between. The CDR3 coding sequence is TGTGCCAGCAGCCCGAGACAGAGCACCGGGGAGCTGTTTTTT. This encodes CASSPRQSTGELFF. Drawing the rest from reference TRBV28 and TRBJ2-2, the complete variable domain is DVKVTQSSRYLVKRTGEKVFLECVQDMDHENMFWYRQDPGLGLRLIYFSYDVKMKEKGDIPEGYSVSREKKERFSLILESASTNQTSMYLCASSPRQSTGELFFGEGSRLTVL.

The chain carries TRBV28 and TRBJ2-7; D gene ambiguous. The CDR3 has 17 residues. The V end lost 2 bases, the J end lost 2 bases, and 19 bases lay between the germline ends. Germline assignment: CDR1 MDHEN and CDR2 SYDVKM. The chain's CDR3 is CASSLPTGAQSPYEQYF. In nucleotides, the CDR3 is TGTGCCAGCAGTTTACCCACCGGAGCTCAGAGTCCCTACGAGCAGTACTTC.

In this sample, this clone turned up once. The V gene is TRBV4-1, the J gene TRBJ2-7, with 7 bases identical to TRBD2. The CDR3 runs 17 residues. Per the germline V gene, CDR1 is MGHRA and CDR2 is YSYEKL. The junction had 13 bases not matched to a gene; V was cut back by 0 bases and J by 5 bases. The CDR3 is CASSQDSRGGSPHEQYF. CDR3 nucleotide sequence: TGCGCCAGCAGCCAAGACTCTCGCGGCGGGAGTCCCCACGAGCAGTACTTC.

The chain has TRBV5-1 and TRBJ2-1; 7 positions agree with TRBD1. This CDR3 contains 13 residues. The V and J ends lost 4 bases and 6 bases, in that order; junction bases with no gene match: 4. Germline values: CDR1 SGHRS, CDR2 YFSETQ. In DNA form, the CDR3 reads TGCGCCAGCAGCGACCGGGACAGCAATGAGCAGTTCTTC. This codes for CASSDRDSNEQFF.

The V call is TRBV9, the J call TRBJ1-3; tentative D call: TRBD1 (6 bases). V was cut by 1 base and J by 0 bases, with 11 bases left in between. From germline, CDR1 is SGDLS and CDR2 YYNGEE. The CDR3 length is 16 residues. The CDR3 DNA reads TGTGCCAGCAGCGTACTGGGGACAATCTCTGGAAACACCATATATTTT. Translating it yields CASSVLGTISGNTIYF.

The CDR3 nucleotides are TGTGCCACCAGCAGAGTAGCGGGAGTCACTGGGGCCAACGTCCTGACTTTC. Translating gives CATSRVAGVTGANVLTF. The J gene is TRBJ2-6, the V gene TRBV15, with 9 bases identical to TRBD2. The V segment lost 1 base and the J segment 2 bases; nucleotides outside the gene matches: 3. CDR3 size: 17 residues. Germline loops: CDR1 LNHNV, CDR2 YYDKDF (reference sequence).

This clone was seen only a few times. This chain links TRBV27 with TRBJ1-1; D perhaps matches TRBD1 (6 bases). The CDR3 length is 15 residues. CDR1 is MNHEY and CDR2 is SMNVEV in the germline V gene (reference sequence). Trimming cost V 7 bases and J 0 bases, with 15 bases left between them. The DNA for the CDR3 is TGTGCCAGCACGGACAGCAGGGGAATGAACACTGAAGCTTTCTTT. It specifies CASTDSRGMNTEAFF.

In this sample, this clone turned up a few times. The chain carries TRBV19 and TRBJ1-2; TRBD1 matches 9 bases. Germline V gene lookup returns CDR1 LNHDA and CDR2 SQIVND (reference sequence). This CDR3 region has 14 residues. The V and J ends lost 4 bases and 7 bases, in that order; junction bases with no gene match: 7. CDR3 loop: CASSTFDRGFGYTF. CDR3 bases: TGTGCCAGTAGTACCTTCGACAGGGGGTTTGGCTACACCTTC.

This clone was seen only once. The rearrangement joins TRBV27 to TRBJ2-7, with 10 bases lining up with TRBD2. After removal of 10 bases from V and 3 bases from J, the junction contained 9 bases not matched to a gene. This CDR3 contains 14 residues. Germline V gene data show CDR1 as MNHEY and CDR2 as SMNVEV (reference sequence). The CDR3 sequence: CATPRTSGLYEQYF. In DNA, the CDR3 is TGTGCCACCCCAAGGACTAGCGGCCTCTACGAGCAGTACTTC.

Remarks on this clone: A read error may produce the germline difference seen at one junction end. The V gene is TRBV7-9, the J gene TRBJ1-3, with unresolved D. Germline assignment: CDR1 SEHNR and CDR2 FQNEAQ (reference sequence). CDR3 length equals 15 residues. Here the CDR3 DNA reads TGTTCCAGCAGCCCCAGTCCCAGCTCTGGAAACACCATATATTTT. Protein: CSSSPSPSSGNTIYF.

This chain uses TRBV7-9 with TRBJ1-1, with TRBD1 matching 8 bases. After removal of 6 bases from V and 6 bases from J, the junction contained 9 bases not matched to a gene. CDR3 length: 14 residues. Germline-derived CDR1 and CDR2 are SEHNR and FQNEAQ (reference sequence). The CDR3 DNA sequence: TGTGCCAGCAGACCCACAGGGGGTGACGCTGAAGCTTTCTTT. Its protein product is CASRPTGGDAEAFF.

The chain couples TRBV11-2 to TRBJ2-1; D remains unclear. V was cut by 1 base and J by 9 bases, with 7 bases left in between. The germline V gene has CDR1 SGHAT and CDR2 FQNNGV. The CDR3 contains 12 residues. CDR3 DNA: TGTGCCAGCAGCTTAGCTGGAGTTGAGCAGTTCTTC. The encoded protein is CASSLAGVEQFF.

The rearrangement links TRBV19 to TRBJ1-1, with 7 bases lining up with TRBD1. In germline, CDR1 is LNHDA, CDR2 SQIVND (reference sequence). V trimming: 5 bases; J trimming: 4 bases; junction bases outside the gene matches: 1. CDR3 length equals 12 residues. The CDR3 DNA reads as TGTGCCAGTAGTGGGACAGCCACTGAAGCTTTCTTT. It encodes CASSGTATEAFF.

This chain uses TRBV11-3 with TRBJ1-6, with TRBD1 as a possible D gene (5 bases). Germline CDR1 reads SGHNT; CDR2 reads YENEEA. The V end was cut by 4 bases, the J end by 8 bases, with 9 bases between. The CDR3 covers 13 residues. In DNA, the CDR3 is TGTGCCAGCAGCTCCGACAGCCATTCACCCCTCCACTTT. Translating it yields CASSSDSHSPLHF.

The rearrangement links TRBV5-5 to TRBJ2-1, with TRBD2 identical over 11 bases. The germline V gene has CDR1 SGHKS and CDR2 YYEKEE (reference sequence). Trimming at V came to 6 bases and at J to 5 bases, leaving 7 bases not matched to a gene. CDR3 length equals 15 residues. CDR3 nucleotides: TGTGCCAGCATCCTAGCGGGGGGTAAAGACAATGAGCAGTTCTTC. This codes for CASILAGGKDNEQFF.

The chain links TRBV7-2 to TRBJ2-1, with 10 bases that match TRBD2. CDR1 and CDR2 (germline): SGHTA, FQGNSA. This CDR3 comprises 18 residues. With 5 bases clipped from V and 4 bases from J, the junction kept 14 bases outside the gene matches. The CDR3 loop reads CASSVKTQAGGWYNEQFF. For the CDR3, the DNA is TGTGCCAGCAGCGTAAAGACACAAGCGGGGGGGTGGTACAATGAGCAGTTCTTC.

The rearrangement joins TRBV6-5 to TRBJ2-7; possible D gene TRBD2, 5 bases. Germline V gene sequence: CDR1 MNHEY, CDR2 SVGAGI. Trimming removed 2 bases at V and 0 bases at J, with 14 bases between. The CDR3 is 16 amino acids. The CDR3 nucleotides read TGTGCCAGCAGTTACACCGGGATGCAAAGCTCCTACGAGCAGTACTTC. It is translated as CASSYTGMQSSYEQYF.

J is TRBJ2-1 and V is TRBV28, with D perhaps TRBD1 (6 bases). Germline V gene sequence: CDR1 MDHEN, CDR2 SYDVKM. The V end was cut by 3 bases, the J end by 3 bases, with 12 bases between. The CDR3 spans 15 residues. The CDR3 coding sequence is TGTGCCAGCAGTTTGGGTGTGACAGGCTACAATGAGCAGTTCTTC. Encoded protein: CASSLGVTGYNEQFF.

The chain joins TRBV2 to TRBJ1-5, with D unresolved. In germline, CDR1 is SNHLY, CDR2 FYNNEI. Trimming stripped 3 bases from V and 6 bases from J, with 6 bases between. This CDR3 contains 12 residues. The CDR3 DNA follows: TGTGCCAGCAGTGAGGGCCGTCAGCCCCAGCATTTT. It translates to CASSEGRQPQHF.

The CDR3 region is CASSEEGRRGYGYTF. The CDR3 bases are TGTGCCAGCAGTGAAGAGGGTAGACGGGGGTATGGCTACACCTTC. The genes are TRBV6-1 and TRBJ1-2, with D perhaps TRBD1 (5 bases). The CDR3 is 15 residues long. Trimming took 1 base from V and 5 from J, leaving 14 bases between them. The germline V gene encodes CDR1 MNHNS and CDR2 SASEGT.

The chain combines TRBV5-6 with TRBJ2-7; TRBD2 aligns across 7 bases. From germline, CDR1 is SGHDT and CDR2 YYEEEE. Trimming cost V 3 bases and J 3 bases; bases outside gene matches: 18. The CDR3 is made up of 18 amino acids. CDR3 nucleotides: TGTGCCAGCAGCTCTTCGGGGGGAAGGGGTGGCGTGCGCTACGAGCAGTACTTC. It codes for CASSSSGGRGGVRYEQYF. Filled out from reference TRBV5-6 and TRBJ2-7, the complete variable domain reads DAGVTQSPTHLIKTRGQQVTLRCSPKSGHDTVSWYQQALGQGPQFIFQYYEEEERQRGNFPDRFSGHQFPNYSSELNVNALLLGDSALYLCASSSSGGRGGVRYEQYFGPGTRLTVT.

This chain connects TRBV4-1 to TRBJ1-2; TRBD1 might be the D (5 bases). CDR1 and CDR2 (germline): MGHRA, YSYEKL. This CDR3 contains 13 residues. Between the trimmed V and J ends, which lost 6 bases and 4 bases, there was a span of 12 bases. CDR3 sequence reads: CASSREGSYGYTF. The CDR3 nucleotides read TGCGCCAGCAGTAGGGAGGGGAGCTATGGCTACACCTTC.

This clone was recorded once. The genes are TRBV7-8 and TRBJ1-5; TRBD1 aligns across 10 bases. V shed 4 bases, J shed 5 bases, and the junction held 11 bases outside the gene matches. The CDR3 is 17 residues long. CDR1 is SGHVS and CDR2 is FQNEAQ in the germline V gene. Here the CDR3 DNA reads TGTGCCAGCAGCTCAAGAAAGGGACAGGGGTTGGATCAGCCCCAGCATTTT. Protein: CASSSRKGQGLDQPQHF.

This chain connects TRBV10-3 to TRBJ2-5, with D tentatively TRBD2 (6 bases). Germline V gene sequence: CDR1 ENHRY, CDR2 SYGVKD. V was trimmed by 3 bases and J by 4 bases, leaving 6 bases between them. The CDR3 contains 12 residues. CDR3 loop: CAISEAGETQYF. The CDR3 DNA sequence: TGTGCCATCAGTGAAGCGGGAGAGACCCAGTACTTC.

The chain uses TRBV18 and TRBJ1-2; 7 bases map to TRBD1. The V gene's germline CDR1 is KGHSH and CDR2 LQKENI. This CDR3 contains 15 residues. Unmatched junction bases numbered 8, after V lost 5 bases and J lost 2 bases. CDR3 coding DNA: TGTGCCAGCTCATCGACGCGGACAGGAAACTATGGCTACACCTTC. This translates into CASSSTRTGNYGYTF.

The V and J genes are TRBV4-3 and TRBJ1-6; 7 nucleotides line up with TRBD1. In germline, CDR1 is LGHNA, CDR2 YSLEER. The junction had 8 bases not matched to a gene; V was cut back by 0 bases and J by 9 bases. This CDR3 spans 16 amino acids. CDR3 coding DNA: TGCGCCAGCAGCCAAGATTTGAGACAGGGAGGTTCACCCCTCCACTTT. Amino acids: CASSQDLRQGGSPLHF.

This chain uses TRBV7-9 with TRBJ1-2; no firm D call. The CDR3 sequence is 13 residues long. The germline V gene encodes CDR1 SEHNR and CDR2 FQNEAQ (reference sequence). CDR3 in DNA: TGTGCAACTGCCCGGGATTCCGGCTATGGCTACACCTTC. This translates into CATARDSGYGYTF.

V usage is TRBV9 and J usage is TRBJ1-2; 9 nucleotides match TRBD1. CDR3 size: 15 residues. The ends lost 2 bases at V and 4 bases at J; junction bases unmatched: 6. In germline, CDR1 is SGDLS, CDR2 YYNGEE. CDR3 amino acids: CASSVPGQGTYGYTF. The CDR3 DNA reads as TGTGCCAGCAGCGTCCCGGGACAGGGCACCTATGGCTACACCTTC.